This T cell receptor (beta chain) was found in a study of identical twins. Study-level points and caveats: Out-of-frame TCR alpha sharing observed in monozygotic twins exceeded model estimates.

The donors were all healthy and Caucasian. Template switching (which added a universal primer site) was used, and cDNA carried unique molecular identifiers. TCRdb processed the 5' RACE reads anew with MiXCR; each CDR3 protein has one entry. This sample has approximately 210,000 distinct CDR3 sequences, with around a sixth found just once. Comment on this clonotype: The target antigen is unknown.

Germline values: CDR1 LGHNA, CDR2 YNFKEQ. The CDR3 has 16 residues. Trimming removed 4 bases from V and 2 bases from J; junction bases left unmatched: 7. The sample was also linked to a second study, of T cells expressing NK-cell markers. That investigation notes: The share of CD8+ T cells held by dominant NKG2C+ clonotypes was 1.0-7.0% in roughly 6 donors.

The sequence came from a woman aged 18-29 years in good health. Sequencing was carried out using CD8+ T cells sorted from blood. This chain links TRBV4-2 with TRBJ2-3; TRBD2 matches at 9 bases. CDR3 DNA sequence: TGTGCCAGCAGCCCAGGGCTAGCGGGGTTCACAGATACGCAGTATTTT. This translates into CASSPGLAGFTDTQYF.